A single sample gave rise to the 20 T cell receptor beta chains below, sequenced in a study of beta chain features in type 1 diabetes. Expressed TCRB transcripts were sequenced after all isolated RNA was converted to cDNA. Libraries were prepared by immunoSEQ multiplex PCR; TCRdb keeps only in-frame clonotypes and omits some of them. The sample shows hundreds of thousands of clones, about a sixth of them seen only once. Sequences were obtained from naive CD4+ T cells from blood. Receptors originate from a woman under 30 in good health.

The CDR3 DNA is TGTGCCAGCAGCGTAGAAGGCGGGGTGGCAGGTGAGCAGTACTTC. This translates into CASSVEGGVAGEQYF. The V and J genes are TRBV9 and TRBJ2-7; a weak D match, TRBD2 (6 bases). CDR1 and CDR2 from the germline V gene are SGDLS and YYNGEE. V dropped 0 bases and J dropped 7 bases, with 17 bases sitting between them. The CDR3 consists of 15 residues.

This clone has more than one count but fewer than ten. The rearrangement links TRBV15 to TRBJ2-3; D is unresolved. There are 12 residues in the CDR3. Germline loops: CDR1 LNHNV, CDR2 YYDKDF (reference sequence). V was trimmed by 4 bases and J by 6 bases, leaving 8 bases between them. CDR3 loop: CATSTPRDTQYF. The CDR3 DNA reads TGTGCCACCAGCACCCCTAGGGATACGCAGTATTTT.

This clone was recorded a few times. CDR3 sequence: CASSSLAPDGEQFF. In DNA, the CDR3 is TGCGCCAGCAGCTCCCTAGCTCCGGATGGTGAGCAGTTCTTC. This chain links TRBV5-1 with TRBJ2-1; D perhaps matches TRBD2 (5 bases). Germline CDR1 and CDR2: SGHRS and YFSETQ. V gave up 3 bases and J gave up 9 bases, with 16 bases separating them. This CDR3 spans 14 amino acids.

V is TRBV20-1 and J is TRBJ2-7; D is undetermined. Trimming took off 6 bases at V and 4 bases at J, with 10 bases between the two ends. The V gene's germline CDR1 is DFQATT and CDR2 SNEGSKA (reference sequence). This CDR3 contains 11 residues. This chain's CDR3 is CSAPSRYEQYF. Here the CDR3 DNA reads TGCAGTGCCCCGAGTAGATACGAGCAGTACTTC.

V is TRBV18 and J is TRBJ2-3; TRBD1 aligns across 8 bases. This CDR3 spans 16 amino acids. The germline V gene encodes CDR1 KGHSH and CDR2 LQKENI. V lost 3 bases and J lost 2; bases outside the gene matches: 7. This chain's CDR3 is CASSPRQGSNTDTQYF. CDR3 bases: TGTGCCAGCTCACCTCGACAGGGGTCCAACACAGATACGCAGTATTTT.

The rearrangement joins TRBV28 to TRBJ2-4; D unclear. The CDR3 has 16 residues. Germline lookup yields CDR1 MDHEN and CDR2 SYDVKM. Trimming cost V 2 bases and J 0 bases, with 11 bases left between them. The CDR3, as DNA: TGTGCCAGCAGTTTAGAGCAGCCACTAGCCAAAAACATTCAGTACTTC. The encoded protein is CASSLEQPLAKNIQYF.

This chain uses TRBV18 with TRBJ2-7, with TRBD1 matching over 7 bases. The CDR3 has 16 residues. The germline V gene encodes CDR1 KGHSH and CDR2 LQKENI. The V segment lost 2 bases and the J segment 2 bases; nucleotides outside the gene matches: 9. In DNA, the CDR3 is TGTGCCAGCTCACCAAGCATTCGGGACAGAGCCTACGAGCAGTACTTC. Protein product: CASSPSIRDRAYEQYF.

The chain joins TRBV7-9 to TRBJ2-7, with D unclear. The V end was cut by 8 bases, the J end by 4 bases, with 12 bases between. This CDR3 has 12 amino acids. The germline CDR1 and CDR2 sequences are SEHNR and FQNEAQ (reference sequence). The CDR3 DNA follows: TGTGCCAGCGGGCTCGATCGTTACGAGCAGTACTTC. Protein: CASGLDRYEQYF.

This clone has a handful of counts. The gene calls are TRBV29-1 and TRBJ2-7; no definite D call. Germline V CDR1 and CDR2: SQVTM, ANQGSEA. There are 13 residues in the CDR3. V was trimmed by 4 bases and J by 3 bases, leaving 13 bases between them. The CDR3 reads CSVAVALNYEQYF. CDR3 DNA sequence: TGCAGCGTTGCGGTGGCACTGAACTACGAGCAGTACTTC.

The CDR3 region has the DNA TGTGCCAGCAGTTTAGGGGGGCGTGTAGGAGAGACCCAGTACTTC. This translates into CASSLGGRVGETQYF. The chain is built from TRBV28 and TRBJ2-5; tentatively, D is TRBD1 or TRBD2 (6 bases each). In germline, CDR1 is MDHEN, CDR2 SYDVKM. CDR3 length: 15 amino acids. V was shortened by 2 bases and J by 4 bases, with 14 bases between the two germline ends.

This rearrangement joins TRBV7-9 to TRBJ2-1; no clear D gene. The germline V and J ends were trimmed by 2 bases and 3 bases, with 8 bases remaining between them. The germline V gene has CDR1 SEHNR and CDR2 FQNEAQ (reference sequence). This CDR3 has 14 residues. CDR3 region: CASSLTSVYNEQFF. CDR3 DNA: TGTGCCAGCAGCTTAACTTCCGTCTACAATGAGCAGTTCTTC.

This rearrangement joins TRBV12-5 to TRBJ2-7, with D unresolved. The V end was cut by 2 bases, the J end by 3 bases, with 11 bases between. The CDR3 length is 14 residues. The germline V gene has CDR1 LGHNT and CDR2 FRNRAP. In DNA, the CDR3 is TGTGCTAGTGGTTTGCCCACAACTCGCTACGAGCAGTACTTC. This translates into CASGLPTTRYEQYF.

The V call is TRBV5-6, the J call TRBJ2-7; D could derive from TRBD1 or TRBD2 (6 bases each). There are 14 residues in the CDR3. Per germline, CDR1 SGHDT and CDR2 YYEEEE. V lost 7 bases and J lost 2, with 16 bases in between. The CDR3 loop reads CASRSNGGAYEQYF. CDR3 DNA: TGTGCCAGCCGTTCCAACGGGGGCGCCTACGAGCAGTACTTC.

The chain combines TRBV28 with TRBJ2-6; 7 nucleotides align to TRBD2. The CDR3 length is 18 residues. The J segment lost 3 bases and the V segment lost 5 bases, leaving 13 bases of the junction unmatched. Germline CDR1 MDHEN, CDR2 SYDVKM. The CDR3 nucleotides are TGTGCCAGCAGTATTATTTCTCACCCGGGAGGTGGGGCCAACGTCCTGACTTTC. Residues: CASSIISHPGGGANVLTF.

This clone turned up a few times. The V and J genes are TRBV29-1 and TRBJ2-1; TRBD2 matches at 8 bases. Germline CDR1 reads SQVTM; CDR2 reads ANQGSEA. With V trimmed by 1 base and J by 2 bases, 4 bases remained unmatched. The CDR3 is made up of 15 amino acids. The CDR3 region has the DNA TGCAGCGTTGAAGGTCCAGCGGGGGCCTACAATGAGCAGTTCTTC. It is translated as CSVEGPAGAYNEQFF.

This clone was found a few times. The CDR3 loop is CASSLGTHERYF. DNA of the CDR3: TGTGCCAGCAGCTTGGGGACGCACGAGCGGTATTTT. The chain joins TRBV5-4 to TRBJ2-3; D not certain. CDR3 length: 12 amino acids. Germline CDR1 SGHNT, CDR2 YYREEE (reference sequence). Trimming took 0 bases from V and 14 from J, leaving 13 bases between them.

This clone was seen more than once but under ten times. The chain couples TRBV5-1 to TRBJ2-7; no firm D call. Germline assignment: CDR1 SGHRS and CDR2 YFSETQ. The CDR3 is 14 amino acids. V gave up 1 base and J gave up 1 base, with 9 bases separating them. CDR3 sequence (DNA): TGCGCCAGCAGCTTGCTACAGCTTTCCTACGAGCAGTACTTC. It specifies CASSLLQLSYEQYF.

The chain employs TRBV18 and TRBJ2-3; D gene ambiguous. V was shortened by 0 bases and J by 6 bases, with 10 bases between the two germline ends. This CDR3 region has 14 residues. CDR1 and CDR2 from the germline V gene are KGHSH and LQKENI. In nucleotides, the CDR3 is TGTGCCAGCTCACCACCGCCGGCTCGGGATACGCAGTATTTT. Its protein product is CASSPPPARDTQYF.

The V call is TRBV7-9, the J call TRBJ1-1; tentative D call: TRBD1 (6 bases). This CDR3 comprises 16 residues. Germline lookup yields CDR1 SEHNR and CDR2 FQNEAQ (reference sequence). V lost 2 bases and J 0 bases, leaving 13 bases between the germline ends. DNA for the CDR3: TGTGCCAGCAGCTTAAGTTGGGAGGGGGTGAACACTGAAGCTTTCTTT. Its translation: CASSLSWEGVNTEAFF. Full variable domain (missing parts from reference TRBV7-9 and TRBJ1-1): DTGVSQNPRHKITKRGQNVTFRCDPISEHNRLYWYRQTLGQGPEFLTYFQNEAQLEKSRLLSDRFSAERPKGSFSTLEIQRTEQGDSAMYLCASSLSWEGVNTEAFFGQGTRLTVV.

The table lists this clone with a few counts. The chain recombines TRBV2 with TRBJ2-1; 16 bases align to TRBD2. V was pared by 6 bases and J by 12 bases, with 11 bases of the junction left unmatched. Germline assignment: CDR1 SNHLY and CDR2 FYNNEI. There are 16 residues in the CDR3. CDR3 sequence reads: CASRSHGTSGRVGQFF. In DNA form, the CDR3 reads TGTGCCAGCAGGTCCCACGGGACTAGCGGGAGGGTTGGGCAGTTCTTC.